This T cell receptor (beta chain) was sequenced for a study of OX40 agonist ivuxolimab in advanced cancers. The wider study: The study enrolled dose-escalation patients with hepatocellular carcinoma, melanoma, renal cell or head and neck cancer. Prior anti-PD-1, anti-PD-L1 or anti-CTLA-4 therapy was allowed; 40% had some. Regarding the study as a whole: Researchers did not establish what antigens the expanded peripheral T cells target.

Some clones are missing from TCRdb's copy, which holds only in-frame ones; the method was immunoSEQ multiplex PCR. Of approximately 86,000 clones listed, 92% were seen once; the top ten hold roughly 1.1%. Per the germline V gene, CDR1 is GTSNPN and CDR2 is SVGIG (reference sequence). The V and J ends lost 3 bases and 4 bases respectively, with 10 bases between them. The CDR3 runs 13 residues. With respect to this clone: Its antigen remains unidentified.

The sequenced sample was CD4+ or CD8+ T cells sorted from blood, obtained in a trial of the OX40 agonist ivuxolimab. This sequence originates from an adult with an advanced solid tumor such as melanoma, head and neck, liver or kidney cancer. The chain joins TRBV30 to TRBJ1-3; perhaps TRBD1 as D (5 bases). The CDR3 nucleotides are TGTGCCTGGAGGCAGGCAGGGGGAAACACCATATATTTT. Residues: CAWRQAGGNTIYF.